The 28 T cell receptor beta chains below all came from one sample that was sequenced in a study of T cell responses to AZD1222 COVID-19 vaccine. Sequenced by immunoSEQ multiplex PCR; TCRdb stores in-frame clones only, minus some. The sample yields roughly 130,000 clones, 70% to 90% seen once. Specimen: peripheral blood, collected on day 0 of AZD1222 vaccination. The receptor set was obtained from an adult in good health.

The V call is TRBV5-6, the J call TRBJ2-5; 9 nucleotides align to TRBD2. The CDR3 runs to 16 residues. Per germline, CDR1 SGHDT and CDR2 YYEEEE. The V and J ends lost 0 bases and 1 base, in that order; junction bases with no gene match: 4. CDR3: CASSLGPSGVQETQYF. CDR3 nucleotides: TGTGCCAGCAGCTTGGGTCCTAGCGGGGTCCAAGAGACCCAGTACTTC.

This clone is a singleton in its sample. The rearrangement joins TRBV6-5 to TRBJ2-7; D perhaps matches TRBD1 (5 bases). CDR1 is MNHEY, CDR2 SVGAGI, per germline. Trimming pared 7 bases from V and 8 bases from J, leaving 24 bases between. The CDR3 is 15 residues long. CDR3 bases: TGTGCCAGCATGCACAGACAGAGTCCAAACGCAAAGCAGTACTTC. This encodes CASMHRQSPNAKQYF.

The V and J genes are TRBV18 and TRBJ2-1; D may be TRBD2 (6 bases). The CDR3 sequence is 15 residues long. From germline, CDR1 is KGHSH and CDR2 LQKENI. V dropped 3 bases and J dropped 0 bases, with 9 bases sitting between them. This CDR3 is CASSPGTGSYNEQFF. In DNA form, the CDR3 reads TGTGCCAGCTCACCTGGGACTGGCTCCTACAATGAGCAGTTCTTC.

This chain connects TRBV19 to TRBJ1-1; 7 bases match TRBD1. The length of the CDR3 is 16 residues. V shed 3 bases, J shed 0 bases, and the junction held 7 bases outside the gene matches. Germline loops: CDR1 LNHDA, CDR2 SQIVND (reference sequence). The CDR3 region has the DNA TGTGCCAGTAGTATCGACCCGGGACAGATGAACACTGAAGCTTTCTTT. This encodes CASSIDPGQMNTEAFF.

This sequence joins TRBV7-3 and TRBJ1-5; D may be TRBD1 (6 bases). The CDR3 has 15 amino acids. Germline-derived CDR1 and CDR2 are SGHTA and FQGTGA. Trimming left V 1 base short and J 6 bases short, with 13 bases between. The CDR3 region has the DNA TGTGCCAGCAGCTTAAGCCCCGGGGGCACTCAGCCCCAGCATTTT. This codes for CASSLSPGGTQPQHF.

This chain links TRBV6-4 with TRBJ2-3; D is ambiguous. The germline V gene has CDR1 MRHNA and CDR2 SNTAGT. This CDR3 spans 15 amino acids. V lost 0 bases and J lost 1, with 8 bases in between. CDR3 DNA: TGTGCCAGCAGTGACTCGAATGGGGGCACAGATACGCAGTATTTT. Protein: CASSDSNGGTDTQYF.

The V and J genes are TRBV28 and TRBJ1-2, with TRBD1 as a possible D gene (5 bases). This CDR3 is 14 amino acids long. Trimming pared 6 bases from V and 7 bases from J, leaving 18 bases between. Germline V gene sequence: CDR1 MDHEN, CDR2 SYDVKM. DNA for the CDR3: TGTGCCAGCAGCCCCGTCCTCCAGGGTGGTGGCTACACCTTC. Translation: CASSPVLQGGGYTF.

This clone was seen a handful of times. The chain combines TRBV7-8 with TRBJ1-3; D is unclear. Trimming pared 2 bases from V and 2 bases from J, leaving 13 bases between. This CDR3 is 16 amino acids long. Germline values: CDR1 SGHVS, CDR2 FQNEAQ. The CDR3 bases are TGTGCCAGCAGCTTATCCGCCCAGGTAGCTGGAAACACCATATATTTT. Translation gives CASSLSAQVAGNTIYF.

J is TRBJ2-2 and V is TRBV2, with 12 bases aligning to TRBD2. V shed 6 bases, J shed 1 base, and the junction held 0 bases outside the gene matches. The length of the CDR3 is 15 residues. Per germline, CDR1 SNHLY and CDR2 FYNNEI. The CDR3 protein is CASRGLAGNTGELFF. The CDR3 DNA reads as TGTGCCAGCAGGGGACTAGCGGGGAACACCGGGGAGCTGTTTTTT.

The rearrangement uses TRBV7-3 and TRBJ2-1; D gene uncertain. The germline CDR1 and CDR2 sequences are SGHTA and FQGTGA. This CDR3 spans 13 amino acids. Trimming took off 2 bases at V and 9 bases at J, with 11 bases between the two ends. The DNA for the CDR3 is TGTGCCAGCAGCTTAGAGAGTTGGGGTGAGCAGTTCTTC. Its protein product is CASSLESWGEQFF.

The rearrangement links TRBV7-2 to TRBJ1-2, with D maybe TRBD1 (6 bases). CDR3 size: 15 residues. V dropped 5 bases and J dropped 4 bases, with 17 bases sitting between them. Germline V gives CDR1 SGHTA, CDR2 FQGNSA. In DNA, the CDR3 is TGTGCCAGCAGCCCCCGCCGAGGGGGAAGCTATGGCTACACCTTC. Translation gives CASSPRRGGSYGYTF.

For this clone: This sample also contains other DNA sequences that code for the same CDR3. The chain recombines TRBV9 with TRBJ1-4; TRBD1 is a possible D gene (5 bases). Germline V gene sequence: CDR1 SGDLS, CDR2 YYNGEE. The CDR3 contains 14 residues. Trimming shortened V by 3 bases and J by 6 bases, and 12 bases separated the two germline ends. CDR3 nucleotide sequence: TGTGCCAGCAGCGCGGGGCAGGGTGATGAAAAACTGTTTTTT. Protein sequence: CASSAGQGDEKLFF.

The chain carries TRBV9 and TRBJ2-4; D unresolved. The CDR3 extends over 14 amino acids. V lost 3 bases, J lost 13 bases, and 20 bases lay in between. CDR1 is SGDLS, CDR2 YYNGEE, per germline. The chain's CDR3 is CASSDPNFDFPQYF. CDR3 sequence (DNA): TGTGCCAGCAGCGATCCCAACTTCGATTTCCCCCAGTACTTC.

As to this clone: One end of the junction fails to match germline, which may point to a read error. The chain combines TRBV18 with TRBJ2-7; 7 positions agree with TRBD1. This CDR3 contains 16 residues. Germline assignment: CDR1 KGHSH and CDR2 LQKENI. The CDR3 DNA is TGTGCCAGCTCCCCACCGATTCGGGCAGGGGGTAGCGAGCAGTACTTC. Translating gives CASSPPIRAGGSEQYF.

The CDR3 DNA reads as TGTGCCAGCAGCCCCCAGGGCAGGAACTATGGCTACACCTTC. Translation gives CASSPQGRNYGYTF. The chain joins TRBV7-9 to TRBJ1-2, with D tentatively TRBD1 (5 bases). Germline V gene lookup returns CDR1 SEHNR and CDR2 FQNEAQ (reference sequence). The V and J ends lost 5 bases and 2 bases respectively, with 12 bases between them. The length of the CDR3 is 14 residues.

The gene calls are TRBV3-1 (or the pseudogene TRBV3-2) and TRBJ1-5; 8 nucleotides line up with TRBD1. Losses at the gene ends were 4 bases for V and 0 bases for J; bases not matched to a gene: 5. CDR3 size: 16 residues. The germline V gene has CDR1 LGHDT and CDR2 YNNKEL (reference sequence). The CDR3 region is CASSLGTGLSNQPQHF. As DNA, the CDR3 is TGTGCCAGCAGCCTTGGGACAGGACTTAGCAATCAGCCCCAGCATTTT.

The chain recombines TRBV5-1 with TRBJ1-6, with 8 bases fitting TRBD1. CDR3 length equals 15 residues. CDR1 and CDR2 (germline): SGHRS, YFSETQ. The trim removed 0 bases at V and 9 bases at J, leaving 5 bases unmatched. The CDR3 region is CASSLGQGNTSPLHF. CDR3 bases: TGCGCCAGCAGCTTGGGACAGGGGAATACTTCACCCCTCCACTTT.

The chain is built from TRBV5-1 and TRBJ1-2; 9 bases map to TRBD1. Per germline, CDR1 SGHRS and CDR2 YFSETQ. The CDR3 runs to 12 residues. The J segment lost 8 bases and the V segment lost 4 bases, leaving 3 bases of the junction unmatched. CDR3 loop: CASSRDREGYTF. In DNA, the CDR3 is TGCGCCAGCAGCAGGGACAGGGAAGGCTACACCTTC.

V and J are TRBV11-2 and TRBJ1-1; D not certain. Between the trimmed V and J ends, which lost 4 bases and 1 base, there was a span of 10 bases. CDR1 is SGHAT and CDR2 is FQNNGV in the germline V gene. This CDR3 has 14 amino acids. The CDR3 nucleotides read TGTGCCAGCAGCTCGGACCGACCGAACACTGAAGCTTTCTTT. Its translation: CASSSDRPNTEAFF.

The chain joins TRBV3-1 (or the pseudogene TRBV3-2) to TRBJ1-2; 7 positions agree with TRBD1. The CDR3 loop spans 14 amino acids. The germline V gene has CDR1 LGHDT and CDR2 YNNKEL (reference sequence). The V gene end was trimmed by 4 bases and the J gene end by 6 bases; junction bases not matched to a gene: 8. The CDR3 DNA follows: TGTGCCAGCAGCCCCCAGACAGGGCGGAATGGCTACACCTTC. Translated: CASSPQTGRNGYTF.

CDR3: CATSRTGPTSGRNEQFF. In DNA, the CDR3 is TGTGCCACCAGCAGGACGGGGCCGACTAGCGGGAGGAATGAGCAGTTCTTC. The chain links TRBV15 to TRBJ2-1; 13 bases match TRBD2. From germline, CDR1 is LNHNV and CDR2 YYDKDF (reference sequence). Trimming at V came to 3 bases and at J to 7 bases, leaving 9 bases not matched to a gene. The CDR3 is 17 residues long.

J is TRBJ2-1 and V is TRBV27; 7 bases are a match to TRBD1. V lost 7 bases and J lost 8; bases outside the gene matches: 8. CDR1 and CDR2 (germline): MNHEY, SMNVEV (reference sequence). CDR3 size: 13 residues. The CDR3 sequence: CASTEGGRDEQFF. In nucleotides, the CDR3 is TGTGCCAGCACAGAAGGGGGCCGCGATGAGCAGTTCTTC.

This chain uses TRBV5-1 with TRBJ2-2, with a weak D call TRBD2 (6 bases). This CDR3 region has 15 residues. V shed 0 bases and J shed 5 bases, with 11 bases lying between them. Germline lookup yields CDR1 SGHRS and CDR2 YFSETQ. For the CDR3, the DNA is TGCGCCAGCAGCTTGGGCGGGACCGTGACCGGGGAGCTGTTTTTT. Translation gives CASSLGGTVTGELFF.

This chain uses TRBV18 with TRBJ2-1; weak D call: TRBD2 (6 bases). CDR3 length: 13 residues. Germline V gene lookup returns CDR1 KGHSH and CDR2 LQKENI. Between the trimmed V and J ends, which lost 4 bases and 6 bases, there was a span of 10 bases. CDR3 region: CASSLGRGNEQFF. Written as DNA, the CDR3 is TGTGCCAGCTCACTCGGGAGAGGCAATGAGCAGTTCTTC.

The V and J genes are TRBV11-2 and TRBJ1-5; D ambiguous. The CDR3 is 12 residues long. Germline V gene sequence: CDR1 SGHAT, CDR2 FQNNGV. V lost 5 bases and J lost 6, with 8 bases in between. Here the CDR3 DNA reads TGTGCCAGCAGCCTCCGGGGTCAGCCCCAGCATTTT. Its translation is CASSLRGQPQHF.

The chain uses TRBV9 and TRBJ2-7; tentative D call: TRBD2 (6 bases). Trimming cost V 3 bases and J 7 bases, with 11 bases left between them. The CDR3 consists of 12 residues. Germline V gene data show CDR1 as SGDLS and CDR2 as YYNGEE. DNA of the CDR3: TGTGCCAGCAGCGCCGCGGGACGGGAGCAGTACTTC. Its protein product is CASSAAGREQYF.

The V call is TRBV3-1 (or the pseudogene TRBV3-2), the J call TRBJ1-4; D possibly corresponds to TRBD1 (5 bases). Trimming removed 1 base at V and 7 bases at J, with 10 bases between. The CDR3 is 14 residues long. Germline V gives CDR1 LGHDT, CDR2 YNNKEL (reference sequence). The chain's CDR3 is CASSQAGGVEKLFF. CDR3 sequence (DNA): TGTGCCAGCAGCCAAGCCGGAGGGGTTGAAAAACTGTTTTTT.

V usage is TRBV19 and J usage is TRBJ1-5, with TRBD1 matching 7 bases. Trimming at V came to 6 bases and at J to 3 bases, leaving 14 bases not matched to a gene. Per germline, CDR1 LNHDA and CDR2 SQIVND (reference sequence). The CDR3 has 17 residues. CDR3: CASRLTGAGGINQPQHF. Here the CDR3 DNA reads TGTGCCAGTAGATTAACAGGGGCGGGAGGGATCAATCAGCCCCAGCATTTT.